This entry features one T cell receptor (beta chain) sequence. The antigen is unknown. The data are from a study of T cell clones after liver transplantation. Findings and limits, study-wide: Rather than being deleted, graft donor-reactive T cells may have moved into the graft.

Sequenced by immunoSEQ multiplex PCR; TCRdb stores in-frame clones only, minus some. Seen here are about 20,000 clones, 75% to 80% observed once, and the top ten hold about 33%. Trimming at V came to 5 bases and at J to 1 base, leaving 8 bases not matched to a gene. CDR1 and CDR2 from the germline V gene are MNHNY and SVGAGI (reference sequence). The CDR3 runs 16 residues. CD3+CD4+ and CD3+CD8+ cells were FACS-sorted from thawed unstimulated PBMCs. This sequence originates from a human patient who received a liver transplant. Part of the T cell pool may stem from the graft donor. The rearrangement joins TRBV6-6 to TRBJ2-7; 10 bases line up with TRBD1. The sample here was CD8+ T cells from blood, taken 54 months after liver transplant. As DNA, the CDR3 is TGTGCCAGCAGTCTTAACCGGGACAGGGGTTCCTACGAGCAGTACTTC. Translating gives CASSLNRDRGSYEQYF.